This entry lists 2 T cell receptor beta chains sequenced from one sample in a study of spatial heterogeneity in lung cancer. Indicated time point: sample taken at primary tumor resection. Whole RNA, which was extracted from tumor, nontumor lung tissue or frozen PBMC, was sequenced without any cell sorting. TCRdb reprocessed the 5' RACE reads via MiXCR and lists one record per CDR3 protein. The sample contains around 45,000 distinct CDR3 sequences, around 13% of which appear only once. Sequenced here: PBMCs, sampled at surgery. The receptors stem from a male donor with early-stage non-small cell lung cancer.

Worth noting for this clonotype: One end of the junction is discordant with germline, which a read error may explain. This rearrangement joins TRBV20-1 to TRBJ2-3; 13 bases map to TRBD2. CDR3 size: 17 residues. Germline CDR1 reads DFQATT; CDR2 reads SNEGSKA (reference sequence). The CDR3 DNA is TGCAGTGCAGATCCGGGACTAGCGGGGCTTAGCACAGATGCGCAGTATTTT. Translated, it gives CSADPGLAGLSTDAQYF.

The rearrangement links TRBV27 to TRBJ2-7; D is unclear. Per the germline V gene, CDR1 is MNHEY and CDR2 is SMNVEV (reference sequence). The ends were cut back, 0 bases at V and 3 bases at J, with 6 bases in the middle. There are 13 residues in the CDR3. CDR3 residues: CASSLSGLYEQYF. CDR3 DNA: TGTGCCAGCAGTTTATCTGGGCTCTACGAGCAGTACTTC.